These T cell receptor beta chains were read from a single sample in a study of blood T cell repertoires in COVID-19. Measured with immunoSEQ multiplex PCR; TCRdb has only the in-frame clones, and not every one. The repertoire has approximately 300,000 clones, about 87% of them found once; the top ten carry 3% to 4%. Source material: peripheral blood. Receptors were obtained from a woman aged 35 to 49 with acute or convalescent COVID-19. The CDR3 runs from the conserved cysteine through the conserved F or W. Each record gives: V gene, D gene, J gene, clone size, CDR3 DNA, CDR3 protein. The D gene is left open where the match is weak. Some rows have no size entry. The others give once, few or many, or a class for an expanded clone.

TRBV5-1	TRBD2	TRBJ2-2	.	TGCGCCAGCAGCCGAGATTCACTGACTAGCGGGGGGCAGGGGCTGTTTTTT	CASSRDSLTSGGQGLFF
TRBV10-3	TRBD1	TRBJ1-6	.	TGTGCCATCAGTGACGGACAGGGGGGGACTTATAATTCACCCCTCCACTTT	CAISDGQGGTYNSPLHF
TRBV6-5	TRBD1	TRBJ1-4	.	TGTGCCAGCAGTTATATCGACAGGGTGCATGAAAAACTGTTTTTT	CASSYIDRVHEKLFF
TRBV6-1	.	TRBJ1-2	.	TGTGCCAGCAGTGAGCGGGCTATGTATGGCTACACCTTC	CASSERAMYGYTF
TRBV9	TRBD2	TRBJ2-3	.	TGTGCCAGCAGCGTACTAGCGGGATCCACAGATACGCAGTATTTT	CASSVLAGSTDTQYF
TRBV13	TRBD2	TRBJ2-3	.	TGTGCCAGCAGAGCGGGACTAAGCACAGATACGCAGTATTTT	CASRAGLSTDTQYF
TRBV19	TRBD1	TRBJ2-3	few	TGTGCCAGTAGTCATACAGGGGGCAGAGTAACAGATACGCAGTATTTT	CASSHTGGRVTDTQYF
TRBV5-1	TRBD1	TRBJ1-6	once	TGCGCCAGCAGCCCGCTCGACAGGGATAATTCACCCCTCCACTTT	CASSPLDRDNSPLHF
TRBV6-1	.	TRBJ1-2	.	TGTGCCAGCAGTGAAGTTCCTGTTCTAGATGGCTACACCTTC	CASSEVPVLDGYTF
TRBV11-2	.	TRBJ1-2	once	TGTGCCAGCAGCTTAGACGGTTATGGCTACACCTTC	CASSLDGYGYTF
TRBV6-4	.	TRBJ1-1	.	TGTGCCAGCAGTGACGGGGGGGGAAAAGCTTTCTTT	CASSDGGGKAFF
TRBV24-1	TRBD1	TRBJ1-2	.	TGTGCCACCAGTGGGACAGGTGACTATGGCTACACCTTC	CATSGTGDYGYTF
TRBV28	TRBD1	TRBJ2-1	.	TGTGCCAGCAGTCCCTACCCCCCACAGGGGCCGATGCCTAATGAGCAGTTCTTC	CASSPYPPQGPMPNEQFF
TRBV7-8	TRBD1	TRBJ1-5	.	TGTGCCAGCAGCTCAGGGACAGGGGCCTATAGCAATCAGCCCCAGCATTTT	CASSSGTGAYSNQPQHF
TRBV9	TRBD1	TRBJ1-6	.	TGTGCCAGCAGCGTGACAGGGGGTAATTCACCCCTCCACTTT	CASSVTGGNSPLHF
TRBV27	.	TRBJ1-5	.	TGTGCCAGCAGTTTATCAGGGGGTTTCCAGCCCCAGCATTTT	CASSLSGGFQPQHF
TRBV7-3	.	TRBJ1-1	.	TGTGCCAGCAGCTTAAGTACAGGCTCCCGCGAAGCTTTCTTT	CASSLSTGSREAFF
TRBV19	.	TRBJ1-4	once	TGTGCCAGTAGTATCGAGGACAGCTCTAATGAAAAACTGTTTTTT	CASSIEDSSNEKLFF
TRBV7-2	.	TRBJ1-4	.	TGTGCCAGCAGCTTAGGTCTGGCGGGAAATGAAAAACTGTTTTTT	CASSLGLAGNEKLFF
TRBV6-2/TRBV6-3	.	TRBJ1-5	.	TGTGCCAGCAGTGCAGTTCACAATCAGCCCCAGCATTTT	CASSAVHNQPQHF
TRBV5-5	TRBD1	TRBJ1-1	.	TGTGCCAGCAGCTTGTGGGGACAGGGGAACACTGAAGCTTTCTTT	CASSLWGQGNTEAFF
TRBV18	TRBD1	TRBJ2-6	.	TGTGCCAGCTCATCGGGCGACAGGGCCGTCTCTGGGGCCAACGTCCTGACTTTC	CASSSGDRAVSGANVLTF
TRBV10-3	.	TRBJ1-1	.	TGTGCCATCAAGGGGTCGTCCCTGAACACTGAAGCTTTCTTT	CAIKGSSLNTEAFF
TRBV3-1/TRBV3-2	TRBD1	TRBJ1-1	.	TGTGCCAGCAGCATAACAGGGGTTGAAGCTTTCTTT	CASSITGVEAFF
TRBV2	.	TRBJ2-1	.	TGTGCCAGCACCCTCCTTGGGCACAATGAGCAGTTCTTC	CASTLLGHNEQFF
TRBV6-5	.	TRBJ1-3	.	TGTGCCAGCATCCGGTCAATCGGGTCTGGAAACACCATATATTTT	CASIRSIGSGNTIYF
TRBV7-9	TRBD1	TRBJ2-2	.	TGTGCCAGCAGCTTACGGCATACAGGGGAGAGAACCGGGGAGCTGTTTTTT	CASSLRHTGERTGELFF
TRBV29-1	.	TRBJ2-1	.	TGCAGCGCTGATGAGTACAATGAGCAGTTCTTC	CSADEYNEQFF
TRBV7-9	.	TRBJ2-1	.	TGTGCCAGCAGTCCGAGAGTGCGTGACAAGTATGAGCAGTTCTTC	CASSPRVRDKYEQFF
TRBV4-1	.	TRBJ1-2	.	TGCGCCAGCAGCCAAGAAGGGAGTGGGCATGGCTACACCTTC	CASSQEGSGHGYTF
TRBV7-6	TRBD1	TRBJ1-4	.	TGTGCCAGCAGCTCGACCTACTTTCGACAGGGCAAGAATGAAAAACTGTTTTTT	CASSSTYFRQGKNEKLFF
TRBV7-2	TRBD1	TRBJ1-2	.	TGTGCCAGCAGCTTCCGGGACAGTCGTGGTGGCTACACCTTC	CASSFRDSRGGYTF
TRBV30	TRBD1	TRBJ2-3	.	TGTGCCTGGAGAGGGGGCTCGGAAGATACGCAGTATTTT	CAWRGGSEDTQYF
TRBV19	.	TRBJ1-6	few	TGTGCCAGTACGGAGGGCAGAAAGAATTCACCCCTCCACTTT	CASTEGRKNSPLHF
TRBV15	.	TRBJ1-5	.	TGTGCCACCAGCAGAGACAGGGGCCGCAATCAGCCCCAGCATTTT	CATSRDRGRNQPQHF
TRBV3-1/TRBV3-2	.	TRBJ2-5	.	TGTGCCAGCAGCCAAGGTTACCCAGGGGGGGAGACCCAGTACTTC	CASSQGYPGGETQYF
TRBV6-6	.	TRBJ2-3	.	TGTGCCAGCAGTCCCAGTACGGGTGCGCAGTATTTT	CASSPSTGAQYF
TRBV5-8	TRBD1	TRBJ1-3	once	TGTGCCAGCAGCTTCGGGACAGCCTCTGGAAACACCATATATTTT	CASSFGTASGNTIYF
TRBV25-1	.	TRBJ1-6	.	TGTGCCAGCAGTGAAGTGTCAAATTCACCCCTCCACTTT	CASSEVSNSPLHF
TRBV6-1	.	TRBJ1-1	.	TGTGCCAGCAGTGATTCCGGGACTAGTGAAGCTTTCTTT	CASSDSGTSEAFF
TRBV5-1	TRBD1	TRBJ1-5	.	TGCGCCAGCAGCCAAGGGACAGGGAATCAGCCCCAGCATTTT	CASSQGTGNQPQHF
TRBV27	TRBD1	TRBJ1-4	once	TGTGCCAGCACCAGGACAGGGGGCGTTGAAGAAGAAAAACTGTTTTTT	CASTRTGGVEEEKLFF
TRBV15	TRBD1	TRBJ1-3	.	TGTGCCACCAGCAGCAGACAGGGCGCCGGGCGGCTTTCTGGAAACACCATATATTTT	CATSSRQGAGRLSGNTIYF
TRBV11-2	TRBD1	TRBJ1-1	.	TGTGCCAGCGGCGGACAGGCTAATATGAACACTGAAGCTTTCTTT	CASGGQANMNTEAFF
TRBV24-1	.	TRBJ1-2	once	TGTGCCACCAGTTTGGGGGGAGATGGCTACACCTTC	CATSLGGDGYTF
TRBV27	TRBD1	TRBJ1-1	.	TGTGCCAGCAGTAGACGTTTGAGGACAGGGGATAACACTGAAGCTTTCTTT	CASSRRLRTGDNTEAFF
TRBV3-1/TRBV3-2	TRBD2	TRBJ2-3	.	TGTGCCAGCAGCCAAAAATCTCCTTTCGGGACTAGCGGGGGGGCCACAGATACGCAGTATTTT	CASSQKSPFGTSGGATDTQYF
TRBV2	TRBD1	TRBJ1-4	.	TGTGCCAGCAGTGAGAGTGACAGGGGGAGTGAAAAACTGTTTTTT	CASSESDRGSEKLFF
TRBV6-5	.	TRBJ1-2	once	TGTGCCAGCAGTCTGTTTTCGGACAGTGGCTATGGCTACACCTTC	CASSLFSDSGYGYTF
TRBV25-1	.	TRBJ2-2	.	TGTGCCACCACCGGGGGCACCGGGGAGCTGTTTTTT	CATTGGTGELFF
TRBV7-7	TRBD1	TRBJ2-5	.	TGTGCCAGCAGCCTCGGGACAGGGGGCTTTGAGACCCAGTACTTC	CASSLGTGGFETQYF